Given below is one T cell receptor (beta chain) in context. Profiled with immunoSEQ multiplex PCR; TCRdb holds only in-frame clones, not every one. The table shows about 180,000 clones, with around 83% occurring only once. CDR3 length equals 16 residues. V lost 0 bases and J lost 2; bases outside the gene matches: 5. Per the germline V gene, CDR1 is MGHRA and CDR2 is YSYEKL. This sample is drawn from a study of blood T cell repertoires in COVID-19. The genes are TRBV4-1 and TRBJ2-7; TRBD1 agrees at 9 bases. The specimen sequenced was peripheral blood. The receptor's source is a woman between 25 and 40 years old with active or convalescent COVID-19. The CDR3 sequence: CASSQDADRGTYEQYF. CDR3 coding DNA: TGCGCCAGCAGCCAAGACGCGGACAGGGGAACCTACGAGCAGTACTTC.